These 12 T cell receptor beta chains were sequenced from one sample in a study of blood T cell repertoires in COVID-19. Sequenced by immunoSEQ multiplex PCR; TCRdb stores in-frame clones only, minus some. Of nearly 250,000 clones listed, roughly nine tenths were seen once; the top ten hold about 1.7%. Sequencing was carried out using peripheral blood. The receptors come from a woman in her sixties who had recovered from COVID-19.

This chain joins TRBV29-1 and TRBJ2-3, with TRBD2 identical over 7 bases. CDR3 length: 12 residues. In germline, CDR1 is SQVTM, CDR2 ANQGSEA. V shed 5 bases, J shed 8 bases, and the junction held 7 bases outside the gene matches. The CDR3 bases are TGCAGCGTTCAGCGGGGCGGGCCTACGCAGTATTTT. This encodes CSVQRGGPTQYF.

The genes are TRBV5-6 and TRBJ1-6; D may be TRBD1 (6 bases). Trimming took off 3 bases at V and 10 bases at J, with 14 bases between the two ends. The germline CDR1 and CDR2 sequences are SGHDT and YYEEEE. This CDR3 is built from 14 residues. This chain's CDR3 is CASSSQGLGSPLHF. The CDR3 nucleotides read TGTGCCAGCAGCTCACAGGGTTTAGGATCACCCCTCCACTTT.

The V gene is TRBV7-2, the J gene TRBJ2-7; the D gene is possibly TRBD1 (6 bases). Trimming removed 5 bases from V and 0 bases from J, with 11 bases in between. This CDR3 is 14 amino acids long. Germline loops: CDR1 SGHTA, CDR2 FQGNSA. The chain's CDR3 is CASSPDRTSYEQYF. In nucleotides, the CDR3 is TGTGCCAGCAGCCCCGACAGGACCTCCTACGAGCAGTACTTC.

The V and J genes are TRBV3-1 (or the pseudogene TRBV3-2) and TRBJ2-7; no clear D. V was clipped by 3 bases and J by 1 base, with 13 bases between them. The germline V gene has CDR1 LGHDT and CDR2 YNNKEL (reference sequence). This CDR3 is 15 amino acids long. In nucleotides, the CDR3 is TGTGCCAGCAGCCACCGTTGGGCCCCTTCCTACGAGCAGTACTTC. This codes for CASSHRWAPSYEQYF.

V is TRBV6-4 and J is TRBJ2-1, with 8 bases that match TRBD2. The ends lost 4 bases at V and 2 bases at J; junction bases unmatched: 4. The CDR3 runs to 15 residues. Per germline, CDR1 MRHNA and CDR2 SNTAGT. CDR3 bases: TGTGCCAGCAGTGTCCTAGCGGGTGCCTACAATGAGCAGTTCTTC. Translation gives CASSVLAGAYNEQFF.

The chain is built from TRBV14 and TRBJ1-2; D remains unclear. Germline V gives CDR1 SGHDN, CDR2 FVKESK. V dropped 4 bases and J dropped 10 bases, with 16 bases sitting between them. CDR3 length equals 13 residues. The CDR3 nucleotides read TGTGCCAGCAGCCCCTTTGGCGCAAGCGCCTACACCTTC. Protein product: CASSPFGASAYTF.

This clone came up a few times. CDR3 sequence reads: CASSRQGSGYGYTF. The CDR3 nucleotides read TGTGCCAGCAGCCGACAGGGTTCTGGCTATGGCTACACCTTC. The rearrangement uses TRBV9 and TRBJ1-2; TRBD1 agrees at 7 bases. Per germline, CDR1 SGDLS and CDR2 YYNGEE. The CDR3 totals 14 residues. Trimming at V came to 4 bases and at J to 4 bases, leaving 7 bases not matched to a gene.

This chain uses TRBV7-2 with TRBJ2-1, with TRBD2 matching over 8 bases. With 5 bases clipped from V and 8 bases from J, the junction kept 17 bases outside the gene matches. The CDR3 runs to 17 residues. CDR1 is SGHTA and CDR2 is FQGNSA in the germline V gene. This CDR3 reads CASSPQSFRAGGHEQFF. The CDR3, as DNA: TGTGCCAGCAGCCCTCAATCTTTTCGGGCGGGGGGCCATGAGCAGTTCTTC.

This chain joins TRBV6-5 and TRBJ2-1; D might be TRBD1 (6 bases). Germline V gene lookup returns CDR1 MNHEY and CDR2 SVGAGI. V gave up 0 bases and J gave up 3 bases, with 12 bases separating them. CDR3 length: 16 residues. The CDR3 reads CASSYSRQALYNEQFF. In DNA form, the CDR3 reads TGTGCCAGCAGTTACTCCCGACAGGCGCTCTACAATGAGCAGTTCTTC.

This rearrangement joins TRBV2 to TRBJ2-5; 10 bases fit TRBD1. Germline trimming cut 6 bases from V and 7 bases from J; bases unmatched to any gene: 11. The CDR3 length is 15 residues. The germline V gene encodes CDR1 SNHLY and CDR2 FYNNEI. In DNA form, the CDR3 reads TGTGCCAGCAGAGTGACAGGGGGCGCGGGGGGGACCCAGTACTTC. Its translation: CASRVTGGAGGTQYF.

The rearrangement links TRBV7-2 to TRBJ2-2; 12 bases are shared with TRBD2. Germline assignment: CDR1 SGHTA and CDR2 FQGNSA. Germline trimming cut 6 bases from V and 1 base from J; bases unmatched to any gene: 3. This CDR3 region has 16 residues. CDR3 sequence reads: CASRTSGGENTGELFF. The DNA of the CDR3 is TGTGCCAGCAGGACTAGCGGGGGCGAGAACACCGGGGAGCTGTTTTTT.

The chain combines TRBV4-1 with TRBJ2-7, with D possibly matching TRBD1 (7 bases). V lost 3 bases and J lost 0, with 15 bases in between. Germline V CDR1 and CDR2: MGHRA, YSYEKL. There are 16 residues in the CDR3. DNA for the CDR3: TGCGCCAGCAGCCATACATCAGGGGGGATCTCCTACGAGCAGTACTTC. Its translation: CASSHTSGGISYEQYF.